This T cell receptor beta chain came from a study of T cell clonality in common variable immunodeficiency. Study findings and constraints: Fewer TCRbeta clones were shared among CVID subjects than controls. Fewer deletions and N-nucleotide insertions were reportedly seen in common variable immunodeficiency TCR beta sequences.

Repertoires were generated with immunoSEQ multiplex PCR, while TCRdb's copy carries only in-frame clones and drops some. The repertoire shows over 20,000 clones, none seen only once; the top ten take around 2.4%. At least ten counts were recorded for this clone. Its antigen is unknown. The CDR3 is cut off 3 residues early in the read; its end comes from the germline J gene. Germline trimming cut 2 bases from V and 0 bases from J; bases unmatched to any gene: 0. This CDR3 is built from 15 residues. Germline V gene lookup returns CDR1 KGHSH and CDR2 LQKENI. This sequence originates from a human donor with common variable immunodeficiency. Specimen: peripheral blood mononuclear cells. The chain has TRBV18 and TRBJ1-3; 8 nucleotides match TRBD1. The CDR3 protein is CASSPGQGSGNTIYF. CDR3 DNA (partial): TGTGCCAGCTCACCAGGACAGGGCTCTGGAAACACC.